One and the same sample provided the 9 T cell receptor beta chains below, sequenced in a study of siplizumab effects on memory and regulatory T cells. TCRdb's table, derived via immunoSEQ multiplex PCR, lists solely in-frame clones and lacks some. The table has roughly 100,000 clones, 92% seen once. Sample: CD4+ T cells sorted from blood. Source of these receptors: a human donor in good health.

CDR3 sequence: CASSLVVEETQYF. DNA of the CDR3: TGCGCCAGCAGCTTGGTAGTTGAGGAGACCCAGTACTTC. This chain uses TRBV5-1 with TRBJ2-5; no reliable D call. Trimming removed 0 bases at V and 5 bases at J, with 8 bases between. The CDR3 consists of 13 residues. CDR1 is SGHRS and CDR2 is YFSETQ in the germline V gene.

The genes are TRBV6-5 and TRBJ2-1, with D perhaps TRBD1 or TRBD2 (5 bases each). The CDR3 runs to 13 residues. Germline loops: CDR1 MNHEY, CDR2 SVGAGI. Deletions cut 0 bases from V and 7 bases from J, with 7 bases between. CDR3 coding DNA: TGTGCCAGCAGTTACTCGGGGGAAAATGAGCAGTTCTTC. Protein: CASSYSGENEQFF.

V gene TRBV5-5 combines with J gene TRBJ1-1; D gene ambiguous. CDR3 length equals 14 residues. CDR1 is SGHKS, CDR2 YYEKEE, per germline (reference sequence). Trimming took 0 bases from V and 1 from J, leaving 7 bases between them. CDR3 DNA: TGTGCCAGCAGCTTGGATCTTTGGAACACTGAAGCTTTCTTT. Translation: CASSLDLWNTEAFF.

This clone was seen only once. The chain links TRBV27 to TRBJ2-7; 7 bases line up with TRBD2. The CDR3 loop spans 14 amino acids. Germline V gene sequence: CDR1 MNHEY, CDR2 SMNVEV (reference sequence). V shed 2 bases, J shed 4 bases, and the junction held 5 bases outside the gene matches. CDR3 amino acids: CASSLGLGDYEQYF. Here the CDR3 DNA reads TGTGCCAGCAGTTTAGGACTAGGTGATTACGAGCAGTACTTC.

This clone was counted only a few times. This chain links TRBV18 with TRBJ1-1; D is undetermined. Trimming took off 3 bases at V and 5 bases at J, with 10 bases between the two ends. CDR3 length: 13 amino acids. Germline values: CDR1 KGHSH, CDR2 LQKENI. Here the CDR3 reads CASSPVTETEAFF. The CDR3 bases are TGTGCCAGCTCACCCGTGACGGAGACTGAAGCTTTCTTT.

The chain is built from TRBV14 and TRBJ2-7, with D perhaps given as TRBD1 or TRBD2 (5 bases each). Germline V lookup: CDR1 SGHDN, CDR2 FVKESK. This CDR3 is built from 16 residues. Trimming left V 0 bases short and J 5 bases short, with 17 bases between. The CDR3 nucleotides read TGTGCCAGCAGCCAAGATCGTTTCCCGGGACGGCACGAGCAGTACTTC. It is translated as CASSQDRFPGRHEQYF.

The gene calls are TRBV6-1 and TRBJ2-1, with D hard to call. The V and J ends lost 3 bases and 6 bases respectively, with 15 bases between them. Germline V gene sequence: CDR1 MNHNS, CDR2 SASEGT. This CDR3 has 15 amino acids. This chain's CDR3 is CASSDGFILVNEQFF. The CDR3 nucleotides read TGTGCCAGCAGTGATGGGTTTATTCTTGTCAATGAGCAGTTCTTC.

This chain links TRBV5-1 with TRBJ2-2; D might be TRBD2 (7 bases). Germline CDR1 is SGHRS and CDR2 is YFSETQ. V gave up 4 bases and J gave up 6 bases, with 16 bases separating them. This CDR3 is 15 amino acids long. The CDR3 DNA is TGCGCCAGCAGCATCCGGGCGGGGGCCCCCGGGGAGCTGTTTTTT. As protein: CASSIRAGAPGELFF.

The V and J genes are TRBV28 and TRBJ2-7; D may be TRBD2 (5 bases). The V end lost 10 bases, the J end lost 7 bases, and 23 bases lay between the germline ends. Germline V CDR1 and CDR2: MDHEN, SYDVKM. The CDR3 consists of 14 residues. CDR3 residues: CATGKQSILNEQYF. CDR3 DNA sequence: TGTGCCACCGGGAAGCAGTCCATCCTTAATGAGCAGTACTTC.